This T cell receptor beta chain was sequenced during a study of blood T cell repertoires in COVID-19. Trimming cost V 2 bases and J 2 bases; bases outside gene matches: 3. CDR1 and CDR2 (germline): GTSNPN, SVGIG (reference sequence). The CDR3 is made up of 14 amino acids. Authors' processing steps: Estimated nucleated cell counts came from reference gene primer amplification. Generated by immunoSEQ multiplex PCR, the TCRdb table keeps only in-frame clones and is missing some. V and J calls and clone size follow that table, whereas D and trimming were derived from the DNA. The sample holds more than 200,000 clones; 70% to 85% are singletons and the top ten take about 4%.

This receptor was obtained from a woman aged 40 to 50 with active or convalescent COVID-19. The V call is TRBV30, the J call TRBJ1-5; TRBD1 aligns across 7 bases. The sequenced sample was peripheral blood. CDR3: CAWSWQGGNQPQHF. The CDR3 DNA sequence: TGTGCCTGGAGTTGGCAGGGGGGCAATCAGCCCCAGCATTTT.